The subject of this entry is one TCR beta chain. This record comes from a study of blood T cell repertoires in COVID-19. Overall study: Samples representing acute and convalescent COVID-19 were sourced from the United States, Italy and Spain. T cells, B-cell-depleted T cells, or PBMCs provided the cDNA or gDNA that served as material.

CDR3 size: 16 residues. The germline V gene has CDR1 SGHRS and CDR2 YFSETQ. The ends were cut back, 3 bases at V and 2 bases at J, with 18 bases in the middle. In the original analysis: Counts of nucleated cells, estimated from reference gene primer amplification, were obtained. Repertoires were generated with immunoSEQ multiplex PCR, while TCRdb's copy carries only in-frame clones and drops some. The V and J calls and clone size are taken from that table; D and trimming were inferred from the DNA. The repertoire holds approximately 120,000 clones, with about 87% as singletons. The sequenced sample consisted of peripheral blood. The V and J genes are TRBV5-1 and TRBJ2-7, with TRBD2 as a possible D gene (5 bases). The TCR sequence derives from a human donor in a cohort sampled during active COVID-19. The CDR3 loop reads CASSSNGEPPPYEQYF. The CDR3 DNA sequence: TGCGCCAGCAGCTCCAACGGGGAACCCCCCCCCTACGAGCAGTACTTC.